This TCR beta chain was sequenced in a study of OX40 agonist ivuxolimab in advanced cancers. Study conclusions and caveats: With doses of 0.1-3.0 mg/kg, partial responders showed among the lowest clonal expansion. Expanded clones belonging to CD8+ T cells outnumbered, on average, those of CD4+.

Sequencing was performed with immunoSEQ multiplex PCR; in TCRdb, only in-frame clones are kept and a portion is missing. Counted here are approximately 19,000 clones, roughly 88% occurring once; the ten biggest clones make up less than 70%. The CDR3 is 15 amino acids. V lost 9 bases, J lost 0 bases, and 10 bases stayed unmatched. Germline V CDR1 and CDR2: LNHDA, SQIVND (reference sequence). Concerning this clone itself: Its antigen is still unknown.

This clonotype originated in an adult with an advanced solid tumor such as melanoma, head and neck, liver or kidney cancer. The sequenced sample was CD4+ or CD8+ T cells sorted from blood, obtained in a trial of the OX40 agonist ivuxolimab. The chain recombines TRBV19 with TRBJ1-1; 7 bases agree with TRBD1. Written as DNA, the CDR3 is TGTGCCAGCCAATGGGGAGGGGGCTTGAACACTGAAGCTTTCTTT. It codes for CASQWGGGLNTEAFF.